Below, 13 T cell receptor beta chains from the same sample are listed, as sequenced in a study of CD8 T cells in Susac syndrome. The RNA input was about 0.5 to 1 ug, and it was reverse transcribed with random hexamers. TCRdb re-called the immunoSEQ multiplex PCR reads through MiXCR, storing one row per CDR3 protein. The sample comprises 120,000 or so distinct CDR3 sequences, roughly 95% of which are singletons, and roughly 0.14% rests with the top ten. Specimen: CD4+ T cells from PBMCs. These receptors all come from a human donor with Susac syndrome.

The chain links TRBV12-3 or TRBV12-4 to TRBJ2-5; a weak D match, TRBD2 (6 bases). CDR3 length: 14 residues. V gave up 6 bases and J gave up 4 bases, with 15 bases separating them. The CDR3 here is CASRPPGGGETQYF. For the CDR3, the DNA is TGTGCCAGCAGACCCCCCGGGGGAGGAGAGACCCAGTACTTC.

The chain is built from TRBV29-1 and TRBJ2-1, with D possibly TRBD1 on 5 matching bases. The CDR3 covers 12 residues. Per germline, CDR1 SQVTM and CDR2 ANQGSEA. The V gene lost 3 bases and the J gene lost 15 bases, with 18 bases spanning the gap. DNA for the CDR3: TGCAGCGTTGACCACACGAGCCGTGGGGCGTTCTTC. Its translation is CSVDHTSRGAFF.

This sequence joins TRBV12-3 or TRBV12-4 and TRBJ2-2; D assignment may be TRBD1 or TRBD2 (6 bases each). The germline V and J ends were trimmed by 6 bases and 3 bases, with 14 bases remaining between them. The CDR3 runs 15 residues. The CDR3 reads CASRKGGVDTGELFF. CDR3 in DNA: TGTGCCAGCAGAAAGGGGGGCGTCGACACCGGGGAGCTGTTTTTT.

The sample holds one count of this clonotype. The chain recombines TRBV13 with TRBJ2-3; tentatively, D is TRBD1 (5 bases). V lost 5 bases and J 2 bases, leaving 17 bases between the germline ends. The CDR3 totals 16 residues. The germline V gene encodes CDR1 PRHDT and CDR2 FYEKMQ (reference sequence). This CDR3 reads CASSRRGRLFTDTQYF. The CDR3, as DNA: TGTGCCAGCAGCCGAAGGGGTCGTTTGTTCACAGATACGCAGTATTTT.

The rearrangement links TRBV7-2 to TRBJ1-1; a weak D match, TRBD1 (6 bases). This CDR3 contains 14 residues. V was clipped by 1 base and J by 6 bases, with 12 bases between them. Per germline, CDR1 SGHTA and CDR2 FQGNSA. In DNA, the CDR3 is TGTGCCAGCAGCTTAGTAACAGGGTACCCTGAAGCTTTCTTT. It yields the protein CASSLVTGYPEAFF.

This chain links TRBV7-2 with TRBJ1-1; D is undetermined. Germline CDR1 reads SGHTA; CDR2 reads FQGNSA. Deletions cut 3 bases from V and 6 bases from J, with 8 bases between. This CDR3 is built from 12 residues. CDR3 protein: CASSFGVAEAFF. The CDR3 nucleotides are TGTGCCAGCAGCTTTGGGGTAGCTGAAGCTTTCTTT.

This chain uses TRBV20-1 with TRBJ2-3, with D unclear. The V and J ends lost 6 bases and 4 bases respectively, with 17 bases between them. Germline V CDR1 and CDR2: DFQATT, SNEGSKA (reference sequence). The CDR3 has 14 amino acids. CDR3 loop: CSAQPSLVSDTQYF. Here the CDR3 DNA reads TGCAGTGCCCAACCAAGCCTAGTTTCAGATACGCAGTATTTT.

This chain connects TRBV7-2 to TRBJ2-1; D unclear. Germline CDR1 reads SGHTA; CDR2 reads FQGNSA. CDR3 length: 13 amino acids. Deletions cut 5 bases from V and 9 bases from J, with 14 bases between. The chain's CDR3 is CASSPYLKGEQFF. The CDR3 DNA is TGTGCCAGCAGCCCCTATCTGAAGGGTGAGCAGTTCTTC. The full variable domain, rest sourced from reference TRBV7-2 and TRBJ2-1, is GAGVSQSPSNKVTEKGKDVELRCDPISGHTALYWYRQSLGQGLEFLIYFQGNSAPDKSGLPSDRFSAERTGGSVSTLTIQRTQQEDSAVYLCASSPYLKGEQFFGPGTRLTVL.

The chain joins TRBV4-2 to TRBJ2-1; no clear D. CDR3 length equals 14 residues. Trimming took off 0 bases at V and 7 bases at J, with 10 bases between the two ends. Looked up from germline, CDR1 is LGHNA and CDR2 is YNFKEQ. The CDR3 reads CASSQERDGNEQFF. Written as DNA, the CDR3 is TGTGCCAGCAGCCAAGAGAGAGATGGGAATGAGCAGTTCTTC.

This chain uses TRBV18 with TRBJ1-4; D call uncertain. The CDR3 is 16 amino acids. V was clipped by 3 bases and J by 1 base, with 12 bases between them. Germline CDR1 KGHSH, CDR2 LQKENI. CDR3: CASSPRTHGTNEKLFF. CDR3 in DNA: TGTGCCAGCTCACCGCGGACGCACGGAACTAATGAAAAACTGTTTTTT.

The chain is built from TRBV18 and TRBJ2-2; no clear D. Between the trimmed V and J ends, which lost 6 bases and 5 bases, there was a span of 13 bases. This CDR3 spans 14 amino acids. The germline gives CDR1 KGHSH, CDR2 LQKENI. The DNA of the CDR3 is TGTGCCAGCTCTTCCAATGGTGGGACCGGGGAGCTGTTTTTT. This codes for CASSSNGGTGELFF. The full variable domain, rest sourced from reference TRBV18 and TRBJ2-2, is NAGVMQNPRHLVRRRGQEARLRCSPMKGHSHVYWYRQLPEEGLKFMVYLQKENIIDESGMPKERFSAEFPKEGPSILRIQQVVRGDSAAYFCASSSNGGTGELFFGEGSRLTVL.

This chain connects TRBV28 to TRBJ1-5, with D perhaps TRBD1 (6 bases). In germline, CDR1 is MDHEN, CDR2 SYDVKM. CDR3 length: 14 residues. V lost 9 bases to trimming and J lost 4 bases, with 16 bases between them. CDR3 protein: CASGQLKPNQPQHF. DNA for the CDR3: TGTGCCAGTGGACAGTTAAAGCCAAATCAGCCCCAGCATTTT.

This rearrangement joins TRBV4-3 to TRBJ2-7; D may be TRBD2 (6 bases). The ends were cut back, 0 bases at V and 5 bases at J, with 20 bases in the middle. The germline V gene encodes CDR1 LGHNA and CDR2 YSLEER. The CDR3 covers 17 residues. The CDR3 loop reads CASSQEGGPGSFDEQYF. In DNA form, the CDR3 reads TGCGCCAGCAGCCAAGAGGGGGGACCGGGGAGTTTTGACGAGCAGTACTTC.